Listed here are 31 T cell receptor beta chains from one sample, sequenced in a study of CD8+ T cells in alopecia areata. The treatment here: oral pan-JAK inhibitor, 5-10 mg twice daily. Reverse transcription of extracted RNA yielded cDNA, which provided the sequencing template. Only in-frame clones appear in the TCRdb table, and some are missing; sequencing was by immunoSEQ multiplex PCR. The table has about 76,000 clones, over 25% seen once; the top ten hold around 14%. The sample consisted of CD8+ T cells sorted from blood, taken at week 4, from a patient treated with tofacitinib. The receptors derive from a human donor with alopecia areata.

J is TRBJ1-2 and V is TRBV29-1; no firm D call. Trimming removed 4 bases from V and 8 bases from J, with 11 bases in between. Germline values: CDR1 SQVTM, CDR2 ANQGSEA. This CDR3 region has 11 residues. In DNA form, the CDR3 reads TGCAGCGTTGTGGAGGGTGGCGGCTACACCTTC. Protein: CSVVEGGGYTF.

The gene calls are TRBV4-1 and TRBJ2-2, with a weak D call TRBD1 (6 bases). The V gene's germline CDR1 is MGHRA and CDR2 YSYEKL. CDR3 size: 14 residues. V lost 4 bases, J lost 5 bases, and 11 bases lay in between. In nucleotides, the CDR3 is TGCGCCAGCAGCCTAGGACAGCGAACCGGGGAGCTGTTTTTT. This translates into CASSLGQRTGELFF.

CDR3 nucleotide sequence: TGCAGCGTTGTAGGCAGCGGCCCAACCCAAGAGACCCAGTACTTC. As protein: CSVVGSGPTQETQYF. This rearrangement joins TRBV29-1 to TRBJ2-5; tentative D call: TRBD2 (5 bases). CDR1 is SQVTM and CDR2 is ANQGSEA in the germline V gene. Deletions cut 4 bases from V and 1 base from J, with 16 bases between. The length of the CDR3 is 15 residues.

This clone has a count of ten or more. The chain is built from TRBV6-5 and TRBJ2-7; D is uncertain. The ends were cut back, 4 bases at V and 7 bases at J, with 20 bases in the middle. Germline values: CDR1 MNHEY, CDR2 SVGAGI. The CDR3 length is 15 residues. The CDR3 loop is CASSSPVAAAEEQYF. In nucleotides, the CDR3 is TGTGCCAGCAGTTCCCCGGTCGCTGCCGCAGAGGAGCAGTACTTC.

Judged by abundance, this clone is medium-sized. The rearrangement joins TRBV5-1 to TRBJ2-7; D gene unclear. This CDR3 comprises 12 residues. The germline gives CDR1 SGHRS, CDR2 YFSETQ. Trimming pared 5 bases from V and 4 bases from J, leaving 10 bases between. CDR3 in amino acids: CASSGGAYEQYF. The CDR3 DNA reads TGCGCCAGCAGTGGCGGAGCGTACGAGCAGTACTTC.

With regard to this clone: Other DNA sequences within the sample encode an identical CDR3. V gene TRBV14 combines with J gene TRBJ2-3, with unresolved D. The CDR3 runs 11 residues. CDR1 and CDR2 from the germline V gene are SGHDN and FVKESK. V was shortened by 4 bases and J by 6 bases, with 5 bases between the two germline ends. The CDR3 nucleotides read TGTGCCAGCAGCCTAGGGGATACGCAGTATTTT. Translating gives CASSLGDTQYF.

This clone was counted a few times. The chain joins TRBV29-1 to TRBJ2-1, with a weak D call TRBD1 (5 bases). CDR1 SQVTM and CDR2 ANQGSEA come from the germline V gene. V lost 7 bases to trimming and J lost 5 bases, with 15 bases between them. The CDR3 totals 13 residues. Here the CDR3 DNA reads TGCAGCGCCCTGGGGAAAGGGGACAATGAGCAGTTCTTC. This sequence encodes CSALGKGDNEQFF.

This clone came up a few times. CDR3 sequence reads: CASRNVRTAYEQYF. The CDR3 DNA reads TGTGCCAGCAGGAACGTGAGGACAGCCTACGAGCAGTACTTC. This chain joins TRBV28 and TRBJ2-7; D is perhaps TRBD1 (6 bases). The CDR3 is 14 residues long. Germline V gene data show CDR1 as MDHEN and CDR2 as SYDVKM. V was trimmed by 6 bases and J by 2 bases, leaving 14 bases between them.

The chain carries TRBV29-1 and TRBJ2-2; either TRBD1 or TRBD2 may fit D (5 bases each). CDR1 and CDR2 (germline): SQVTM, ANQGSEA. The CDR3 extends over 13 amino acids. The CDR3 DNA reads as TGCAGTCTAAGGGGAGCGAACACCGGGGAGCTGTTTTTT. It encodes CSLRGANTGELFF.

A note on this clone: Other DNA sequences in this specimen translate into the identical CDR3. This chain uses TRBV7-9 with TRBJ2-7; D ambiguous. CDR3 size: 14 residues. V was clipped by 0 bases and J by 0 bases, with 6 bases between them. Germline V gives CDR1 SEHNR, CDR2 FQNEAQ (reference sequence). CDR3 residues: CASSLAGGSYEQYF. The CDR3 region has the DNA TGTGCCAGCAGCTTAGCGGGCGGCTCCTACGAGCAGTACTTC.

The chain recombines TRBV27 with TRBJ1-5; D is unresolved. In germline, CDR1 is MNHEY, CDR2 SMNVEV (reference sequence). V lost 0 bases, J lost 6 bases, and 12 bases lay in between. The CDR3 is 15 residues long. This chain's CDR3 is CASSLSAGSGQPQHF. CDR3 DNA sequence: TGTGCCAGCAGTTTATCGGCAGGTTCGGGTCAGCCCCAGCATTTT.

This clone was detected a few times. The chain combines TRBV7-9 with TRBJ2-5; no firm D call. V dropped 2 bases and J dropped 0 bases, with 1 base sitting between them. This CDR3 spans 12 amino acids. The germline V gene has CDR1 SEHNR and CDR2 FQNEAQ (reference sequence). The CDR3 protein is CASSLHQETQYF. DNA of the CDR3: TGTGCCAGCAGCTTACACCAAGAGACCCAGTACTTC.

This clone was seen a single time. V is TRBV30 and J is TRBJ1-1, with TRBD1 identical over 7 bases. The CDR3 is made up of 13 amino acids. Trimming took 0 bases from V and 7 from J; bases not matched to a gene: 5. The germline V gene has CDR1 GTSNPN and CDR2 SVGIG (reference sequence). In nucleotides, the CDR3 is TGTGCCTGGAGTGTAGTAGGGGGCTTTGAAGCTTTCTTT. This translates into CAWSVVGGFEAFF.

The CDR3 is CAWSAGPGELFF. The DNA for the CDR3 is TGTGCCTGGAGTGCTGGGCCCGGGGAGCTGTTTTTT. This sequence joins TRBV30 and TRBJ2-2, with D unresolved. Germline V gives CDR1 GTSNPN, CDR2 SVGIG (reference sequence). V was shortened by 1 base and J by 6 bases, with 6 bases between the two germline ends. The CDR3 is made up of 12 amino acids.

This clone was seen ten or more times. This chain joins TRBV7-6 and TRBJ1-2; a weak D match, TRBD1 (5 bases). The V and J ends lost 3 bases and 6 bases respectively, with 14 bases between them. The germline V gene has CDR1 SGHVS and CDR2 FNYEAQ. The CDR3 loop spans 14 amino acids. The CDR3 is CASSLGERGNGYTF. CDR3 nucleotides: TGTGCCAGCAGCTTGGGGGAAAGGGGAAATGGCTACACCTTC.

This CDR3 is CAWVTGRATNEKLFF. In DNA form, the CDR3 reads TGTGCCTGGGTGACAGGGCGGGCAACTAATGAAAAACTGTTTTTT. V and J are TRBV30 and TRBJ1-4; TRBD1 agrees at 7 bases. This CDR3 spans 15 amino acids. CDR1 and CDR2 from the germline V gene are GTSNPN and SVGIG (reference sequence). Trimming took 5 bases from V and 0 from J; bases not matched to a gene: 6.

This clone was counted between two and nine times. J is TRBJ1-3 and V is TRBV29-1, with D tentatively TRBD1 (5 bases). CDR3 length: 14 amino acids. With 8 bases removed from V and 0 bases from J, the gap between germline ends came to 14 bases. Germline loops: CDR1 SQVTM, CDR2 ANQGSEA. In nucleotides, the CDR3 is TGCAGCTTTAGGGACGAAAGCTCTGGAAACACCATATATTTT. Protein sequence: CSFRDESSGNTIYF. Combining the CDR3 with reference TRBV29-1 and TRBJ1-3 gives the whole variable domain SAVISQKPSRDICQRGTSLTIQCQVDSQVTMMFWYRQQPGQSLTLIATANQGSEATYESGFVIDKFPISRPNLTFSTLTVSNMSPEDSSIYLCSFRDESSGNTIYFGEGSWLTVV.

This clone was seen more than once but under ten times. The rearrangement links TRBV5-1 to TRBJ2-1, with TRBD2 matching over 9 bases. Germline CDR1 reads SGHRS; CDR2 reads YFSETQ. The CDR3 has 15 residues. Trimming took 4 bases from V and 9 from J; bases not matched to a gene: 11. This CDR3 is CASSPRELAGAEQFF. The CDR3 DNA follows: TGCGCCAGCAGCCCTCGAGAATTAGCGGGAGCTGAGCAGTTCTTC.

This clone was seen a few times. V gene TRBV19 combines with J gene TRBJ2-3; a weak D match, TRBD2 (6 bases). The CDR3 is 15 residues long. Trimming left V 3 bases short and J 4 bases short, with 14 bases between. The germline gives CDR1 LNHDA, CDR2 SQIVND (reference sequence). The CDR3 coding sequence is TGTGCCAGTAGTATTTACGGGAGAATTTCAGATACGCAGTATTTT. Residues: CASSIYGRISDTQYF.

This clone was detected many times. The chain recombines TRBV6-5 with TRBJ2-7, with D uncertain. The V gene's germline CDR1 is MNHEY and CDR2 SVGAGI. V was trimmed by 5 bases and J by 0 bases, leaving 8 bases between them. The CDR3 runs to 13 residues. The CDR3 sequence is CASSETLSYEQYF. The CDR3 coding sequence is TGTGCCAGCAGTGAAACTCTCTCCTACGAGCAGTACTTC.

As to this clone: One end of the junction varies from germline; a read error may be responsible. The J gene is TRBJ2-1, the V gene TRBV2, with TRBD2 matching 11 bases. This CDR3 contains 16 residues. CDR1 is SNHLY, CDR2 FYNNEI, per germline. This CDR3 is CARRGWRTSGYNEQLF. CDR3 nucleotides: TGTGCCAGAAGGGGATGGCGGACTAGCGGGTACAATGAGCAGCTCTTC. Full variable domain (outside the CDR3, taken from reference TRBV2 and TRBJ2-1): EPEVTQTPSHQVTQMGQEVILRCVPISNHLYFYWYRQILGQKVEFLVSFYNNEISEKSEIFDDQFSVERPDGSNFTLKIRSTKLEDSAMYFCARRGWRTSGYNEQLFGPGTRLTVL.

The chain combines TRBV11-2 with TRBJ2-5; D perhaps matches TRBD2 (6 bases). The germline V gene has CDR1 SGHAT and CDR2 FQNNGV. Trimming stripped 2 bases from V and 1 base from J, with 20 bases between. This CDR3 is 18 amino acids long. The CDR3 DNA sequence: TGTGCCAGCAGCTTACCCCCGCGCACGGGAGTCCGCCAAGAGACCCAGTACTTC. Protein sequence: CASSLPPRTGVRQETQYF.

This clone was detected a few times. The V gene is TRBV6-5, the J gene TRBJ1-5; D is undetermined. This CDR3 region has 13 residues. Trimming pared 4 bases from V and 0 bases from J, leaving 4 bases between. Germline V gene lookup returns CDR1 MNHEY and CDR2 SVGAGI. In nucleotides, the CDR3 is TGTGCCAGCAGTTCCAATAGCAATCAGCCCCAGCATTTT. Its translation: CASSSNSNQPQHF.

This sequence joins TRBV30 and TRBJ1-5; the D is unclear. The germline V gene encodes CDR1 GTSNPN and CDR2 SVGIG (reference sequence). This CDR3 has 13 amino acids. Trimming left V 5 bases short and J 7 bases short, with 15 bases between. CDR3 sequence (DNA): TGTGCCTGGGGGAAACCGGGCTACCAGCCCCAGCATTTT. This codes for CAWGKPGYQPQHF.

This clone came up a few times. The CDR3 nucleotides are TGTGCCAGCAGTGGGGAGCTGATAAACACTGAAGCTTTCTTT. Translating gives CASSGELINTEAFF. The chain links TRBV2 to TRBJ1-1, with D unresolved. Trimming stripped 4 bases from V and 2 bases from J, with 11 bases between. The CDR3 is 14 residues long. CDR1 and CDR2 from the germline V gene are SNHLY and FYNNEI.

The chain uses TRBV25-1 and TRBJ2-7, with a tentative D call TRBD2 (6 bases). The CDR3 runs to 15 residues. Trimming shortened V by 4 bases and J by 6 bases, and 19 bases separated the two germline ends. Germline V gene sequence: CDR1 MGHDK, CDR2 SYGVNS. The CDR3, as DNA: TGTGCCAGCAGTGCGGCGGGACGGAGCCCCGGCGAGCAGTACTTC. It encodes CASSAAGRSPGEQYF.

The chain is built from TRBV29-1 and TRBJ2-7, with D tentatively TRBD1 (5 bases). Trimming pared 5 bases from V and 0 bases from J, leaving 8 bases between. The CDR3 has 12 residues. In germline, CDR1 is SQVTM, CDR2 ANQGSEA. CDR3 in amino acids: CSVYGASYEQYF. Here the CDR3 DNA reads TGCAGCGTTTATGGGGCCTCCTACGAGCAGTACTTC.

This clone showed up just a few times. The chain has TRBV4-3 and TRBJ1-2; D gene uncertain. This CDR3 comprises 16 residues. In germline, CDR1 is LGHNA, CDR2 YSLEER. V lost 0 bases and J lost 6, with 17 bases in between. The CDR3: CASSQDRGIGGHGYTF. In nucleotides, the CDR3 is TGCGCCAGCAGCCAAGATCGCGGTATAGGCGGCCATGGCTACACCTTC.

This clone was observed a handful of times. This chain joins TRBV7-2 and TRBJ2-7; the match to TRBD2 covers 11 bases. Germline values: CDR1 SGHTA, CDR2 FQGNSA. This CDR3 spans 14 amino acids. With V trimmed by 4 bases and J by 7 bases, 6 bases remained unmatched. The chain's CDR3 is CASSSGLAVWEQYF. CDR3 bases: TGTGCCAGCAGCTCGGGACTAGCGGTCTGGGAGCAGTACTTC.

This sequence joins TRBV11-3 and TRBJ1-5; 7 bases map to TRBD1. This CDR3 spans 15 amino acids. J gave up 5 bases and V 4 bases, and 8 bases lay outside the gene matches. Germline CDR1 and CDR2: SGHNT and YENEEA. CDR3: CASSSKTGSYQPQHF. CDR3 bases: TGTGCCAGCAGCTCCAAGACAGGGAGTTATCAGCCCCAGCATTTT.

The chain recombines TRBV30 with TRBJ2-7; 8 nucleotides line up with TRBD2. This CDR3 has 14 residues. Germline CDR1 GTSNPN, CDR2 SVGIG (reference sequence). V trimming: 2 bases; J trimming: 6 bases; junction bases outside the gene matches: 9. The CDR3 DNA follows: TGTGCCTGGAGTCCAACCGGGGGGGTTCGCGAGCAGTACTTC. It is translated as CAWSPTGGVREQYF.